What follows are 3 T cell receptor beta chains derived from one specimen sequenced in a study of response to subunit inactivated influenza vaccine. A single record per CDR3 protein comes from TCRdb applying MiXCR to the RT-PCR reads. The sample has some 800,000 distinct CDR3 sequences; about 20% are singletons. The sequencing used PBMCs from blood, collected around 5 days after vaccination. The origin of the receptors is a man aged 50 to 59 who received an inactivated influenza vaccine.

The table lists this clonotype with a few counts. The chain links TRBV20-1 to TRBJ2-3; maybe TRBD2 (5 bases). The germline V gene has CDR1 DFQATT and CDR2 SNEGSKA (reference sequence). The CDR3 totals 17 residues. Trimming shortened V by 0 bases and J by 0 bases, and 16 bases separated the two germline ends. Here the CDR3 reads CSARDPIGRTSTDTQYF. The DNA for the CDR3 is TGCAGTGCTAGAGATCCTATAGGCAGGACTAGCACAGATACGCAGTATTTT.

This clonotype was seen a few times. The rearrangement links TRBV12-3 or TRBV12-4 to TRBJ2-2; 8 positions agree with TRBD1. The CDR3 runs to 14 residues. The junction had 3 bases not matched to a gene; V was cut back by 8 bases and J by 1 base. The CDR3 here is CASGTGGNTGELFF. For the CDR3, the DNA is TGTGCCAGCGGAACAGGGGGGAACACCGGGGAGCTGTTTTTT.

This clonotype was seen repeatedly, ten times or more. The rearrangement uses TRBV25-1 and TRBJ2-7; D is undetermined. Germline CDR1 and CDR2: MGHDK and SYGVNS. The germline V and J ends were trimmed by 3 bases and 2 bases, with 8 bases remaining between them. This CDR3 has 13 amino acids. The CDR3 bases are TGTGCCAGCAGTGATCTCGGTACCTACGAGCAGTACTTC. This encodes CASSDLGTYEQYF.